Below, 28 T cell receptor beta chains from the same sample are listed, as sequenced in a study of T cell clonality in common variable immunodeficiency. These receptors have no identified antigens. Overall study findings and caveats: In common variable immunodeficiency, TCR beta chains reportedly carried fewer deletions and N-nucleotide insertions.

The method was immunoSEQ multiplex PCR; TCRdb's version includes in-frame clones alone and lacks a portion of them. This sample comprises under 30,000 clones, none seen once only. The sample comprised peripheral blood mononuclear cells. These receptors were taken from a human donor with common variable immunodeficiency.

Concerning this clone itself: The read terminates 3 residues ahead of where the CDR3 ends, so the germline J gene completes it. The V call is TRBV5-1, the J call TRBJ2-1; 15 nucleotides line up with TRBD2. V was clipped by 4 bases and J by 7 bases; unmatched bases: 9. Per the germline V gene, CDR1 is SGHRS and CDR2 is YFSETQ. This CDR3 comprises 17 residues. Incomplete CDR3 DNA: TGCGCCAGCAGCCCCGGACTAGCGGGAGGGCCGGTGAATGAG. Encoded protein: CASSPGLAGGPVNE. The CDR3 in full is CASSPGLAGGPVNEQFF.

The sample holds many counts of this clone. The part of the CDR3 DNA that was read is TGCAGCGTTGAATCGACTAGCGGGAGCGAG. Protein sequence: CSVESTSGSE. The CDR3 in its entirety is CSVESTSGSEQYF. This chain uses TRBV29-1 with TRBJ2-7; 12 bases fit TRBD2. Coverage ceases 3 residues before the CDR3 finishes, and the germline J gene fills in the end. The CDR3 extends over 13 amino acids. V was clipped by 2 bases and J by 6 bases; unmatched bases: 2. The germline gives CDR1 SQVTM, CDR2 ANQGSEA.

The sequenced CDR3 bases are TGTGCCAGTACCTATTCAGGGGTGAATAACTATGGC. Its translation: CASTYSGVNNYG. The full CDR3 is CASTYSGVNNYGYTF. V usage is TRBV19 and J usage is TRBJ1-2, with a possible D match to TRBD1 (6 bases). The read terminates 3 residues ahead of where the CDR3 ends, so the germline J gene completes it. CDR3 length: 15 residues. Trimming shortened V by 7 bases and J by 1 base, and 16 bases separated the two germline ends. Germline V gene data show CDR1 as LNHDA and CDR2 as SQIVND (reference sequence).

Comments on this clone: The read halts 3 residues ahead of the CDR3 end, with the missing end drawn from the germline J gene. The chain links TRBV19 to TRBJ2-2; D possibly corresponds to TRBD2 (7 bases). CDR3 length equals 18 residues. V dropped 0 bases and J dropped 5 bases, with 19 bases sitting between them. The V gene's germline CDR1 is LNHDA and CDR2 SQIVND (reference sequence). Incomplete CDR3 DNA: TGTGCCAGTAGTATAGATGGGATGGGGGGGGCCGGAACCGGGGAG. This translates into CASSIDGMGGAGTGE. The entire CDR3 sequence reads CASSIDGMGGAGTGELFF.

The CDR3 loop reads CAWTTLAVGELFF. The part of the CDR3 DNA that was read is TGTGCCTGGACCACTTTAGCGGTCGGGGAG. J is TRBJ2-2 and V is TRBV30, with a possible D match to TRBD2 (6 bases). Sequencing ends 3 residues short of the CDR3 end; the germline J gene provides the rest. Germline values: CDR1 GTSNPN, CDR2 SVGIG (reference sequence). V dropped 4 bases and J dropped 7 bases, with 13 bases sitting between them. The CDR3 has 13 residues.

This clone has at least ten counts. The read gets to within 3 residues of the CDR3 end, and the germline J gene fills in the rest. The V call is TRBV7-6, the J call TRBJ2-1, with a possible D match to TRBD1 (5 bases). This CDR3 is 16 amino acids long. V lost 1 base, J lost 0 bases, and 10 bases lay in between. CDR1 is SGHVS and CDR2 is FNYEAQ in the germline V gene. The sequenced part of the CDR3 DNA is TGTGCCAGCAGCTTAGATCGAGGACACTCCTACAATGAG. Its translation: CASSLDRGHSYNE. The whole CDR3 sequence reads CASSLDRGHSYNEQFF. The full variable domain, rest sourced from reference TRBV7-6 and TRBJ2-1, is GAGVSQSPRYKVTKRGQDVALRCDPISGHVSLYWYRQALGQGPEFLTYFNYEAQQDKSGLPNDRFSAERPEGSISTLTIQRTEQRDSAMYRCASSLDRGHSYNEQFFGPGTRLTVL.

This clone was observed a few times. The read comes to an end 3 residues before the CDR3 does, leaving the germline J gene to fill in the end. V gene TRBV20-1 combines with J gene TRBJ2-7; 8 bases line up with TRBD2. Germline CDR1 and CDR2: DFQATT and SNEGSKA (reference sequence). This CDR3 is built from 13 residues. V gave up 6 bases and J gave up 4 bases; unmatched junction bases: 8. This CDR3 reads CSALPPGGYEQYF. The CDR3 DNA, read in part, is TGCAGTGCCCTCCCCCCGGGGGGGTACGAG.

This clone was counted between two and nine times. The read finishes 3 residues shy of the CDR3 end, and the germline J gene is used to complete it. The V call is TRBV19, the J call TRBJ2-7; 9 bases align to TRBD1. V shed 5 bases and J 6 bases; nucleotides not matched to a gene: 8. The germline V gene has CDR1 LNHDA and CDR2 SQIVND (reference sequence). The CDR3 is 14 amino acids. CDR3 sequence: CASSDGTGSGEQYF. CDR3 DNA (partial): TGTGCCAGTAGTGATGGGACAGGGTCGGGCGAG.

A remark on this clone: The CDR3 goes on 3 residues after the read ends, and that part is filled in from the germline J gene. The gene calls are TRBV18 and TRBJ1-3; the D is unclear. The CDR3 totals 16 residues. Trimming left V 4 bases short and J 2 bases short, with 15 bases between. The V gene's germline CDR1 is KGHSH and CDR2 LQKENI. The CDR3 is CASSREAGSTGNTIYF. The sequenced CDR3 bases are TGTGCCAGCTCACGAGAGGCGGGGTCGACTGGAAACACC.

This clone was detected many times. The read halts 3 residues ahead of the CDR3 end, with the missing end drawn from the germline J gene. The chain uses TRBV5-5 and TRBJ1-1, with a tentative D call TRBD1 (5 bases). V dropped 4 bases and J dropped 3 bases, with 16 bases sitting between them. The V gene's germline CDR1 is SGHKS and CDR2 YYEKEE (reference sequence). The CDR3 consists of 15 residues. The CDR3 is CASSLTVSVDTEAFF. The sequenced CDR3 bases are TGTGCCAGCAGCCTGACAGTTTCGGTTGACACTGAA.

Only a few counts were recorded for this clone. The CDR3 is cut off 3 residues early in the read; its end comes from the germline J gene. V is TRBV13 and J is TRBJ2-5, with D maybe TRBD1 (5 bases). This CDR3 spans 15 amino acids. The germline CDR1 and CDR2 sequences are PRHDT and FYEKMQ (reference sequence). The V and J ends lost 4 bases and 5 bases respectively, with 17 bases between them. CDR3 amino acids: CASSSQPDRQETQYF. The part of the CDR3 DNA that was read is TGTGCCAGCAGCTCCCAGCCCGACAGACAGGAGACC.

As concerns this clone: The read finishes 3 residues shy of the CDR3 end, and the germline J gene is used to complete it. The V and J genes are TRBV19 and TRBJ1-1; tentative D call: TRBD1 (5 bases). Germline loops: CDR1 LNHDA, CDR2 SQIVND (reference sequence). The CDR3 has 15 amino acids. V was clipped by 6 bases and J by 4 bases, with 18 bases between them. This chain's CDR3 is CASSPRMGGSTEAFF. Partial CDR3 DNA: TGTGCCAGTAGCCCGAGGATGGGGGGGAGCACTGAA.

This clone appeared a few times. The CDR3 end lies 3 residues beyond the end of the read and is filled in from the germline J gene. The chain couples TRBV5-6 to TRBJ2-1; unclear D gene. From germline, CDR1 is SGHDT and CDR2 YYEEEE. This CDR3 comprises 14 residues. Trimming took 4 bases from V and 6 from J, leaving 14 bases between them. The chain's CDR3 is CASSLFASFNEQFF. CDR3 DNA, as far as it was read: TGTGCCAGCAGCCTCTTCGCTAGTTTCAATGAG.

This clone was observed at least ten times. The sequenced CDR3 bases are TGTGCCAGCAGCTTAGTAGCGGGAGGGCCCGGGGAG. The encoded protein is CASSLVAGGPGE. The full CDR3 is CASSLVAGGPGELFF. This chain connects TRBV7-2 to TRBJ2-2; TRBD2 aligns across 11 bases. The read terminates 3 residues before the CDR3 end, so the remaining end is supplied by the germline J gene. CDR1 is SGHTA and CDR2 is FQGNSA in the germline V gene. V lost 1 base and J lost 6; bases outside the gene matches: 1. The CDR3 contains 15 residues. Using reference TRBV7-2 and TRBJ2-2 for the parts outside the CDR3, the full variable domain is GAGVSQSPSNKVTEKGKDVELRCDPISGHTALYWYRQSLGQGLEFLIYFQGNSAPDKSGLPSDRFSAERTGGSVSTLTIQRTQQEDSAVYLCASSLVAGGPGELFFGEGSRLTVL.

As regards this clone: The CDR3 is cut off 3 residues early in the read; its end comes from the germline J gene. Distinct nucleotide sequences in the sample also encode this CDR3. The genes are TRBV7-2 and TRBJ2-3, with D possibly matching TRBD1 (7 bases). Trimming shortened V by 8 bases and J by 7 bases, and 19 bases separated the two germline ends. There are 14 residues in the CDR3. Germline V CDR1 and CDR2: SGHTA, FQGNSA. The CDR3 region is CASAAGGPSNTQYF. CDR3 DNA, as far as it was read: TGTGCCAGCGCCGCAGGGGGGCCTTCAAATACG.

In regard to this clone: The read terminates 3 residues ahead of where the CDR3 ends, so the germline J gene completes it. The chain has TRBV19 and TRBJ2-1; TRBD2 aligns across 7 bases. The CDR3 sequence is 16 residues long. Germline values: CDR1 LNHDA, CDR2 SQIVND (reference sequence). Trimming cost V 0 bases and J 7 bases; bases outside gene matches: 9. The DNA read from the CDR3 is TGTGCCAGTAGTATAGATGGTGGGAGGGGATCGAATGAG. This sequence encodes CASSIDGGRGSNE. The full CDR3 reads CASSIDGGRGSNEQFF.

This clone was recorded at least ten times. The read halts 3 residues ahead of the CDR3 end, with the missing end drawn from the germline J gene. V is TRBV7-9 and J is TRBJ2-7; D remains unclear. The CDR3 totals 13 residues. Germline CDR1 reads SEHNR; CDR2 reads FQNEAQ (reference sequence). The V gene lost 0 bases and the J gene lost 1 base, with 4 bases spanning the gap. The CDR3: CASSLAGSYEQYF. The sequenced CDR3 bases are TGTGCCAGCAGCTTAGCAGGGTCCTACGAG.

This clone appeared a few times. The read terminates 3 residues before the CDR3 end, so the remaining end is supplied by the germline J gene. This sequence joins TRBV2 and TRBJ2-5; 8 bases match TRBD1. Germline assignment: CDR1 SNHLY and CDR2 FYNNEI. The junction had 2 bases not matched to a gene; V was cut back by 7 bases and J by 1 base. The CDR3 length is 13 residues. The DNA read from the CDR3 is TGTGCCAGCATCGGGACAGGCCAAGAGACC. Translation gives CASIGTGQET. The whole CDR3 is CASIGTGQETQYF.

A note on this clone: The sequence runs out 3 residues before the end of the CDR3; the remainder is reconstructed from the germline J gene. The genes are TRBV20-1 and TRBJ1-2, with TRBD1 as a possible D gene (6 bases). There are 14 residues in the CDR3. Germline values: CDR1 DFQATT, CDR2 SNEGSKA (reference sequence). V gave up 5 bases and J gave up 2 bases, with 15 bases separating them. The CDR3 loop is CSAGRGQQNYGYTF. The part of the CDR3 DNA that was read is TGCAGTGCTGGGAGAGGACAGCAAAACTATGGC.

This clone came up a few times. The read is 3 residues too short to cover the CDR3 end, so that end is filled in from the germline J gene. V is TRBV18 and J is TRBJ1-3; the D is unclear. V lost 3 bases and J lost 3, with 12 bases in between. The CDR3 is 15 amino acids. Germline CDR1 is KGHSH and CDR2 is LQKENI. This CDR3 is CASSPLIAGGNTIYF. The covered CDR3 bases are TGTGCCAGCTCACCCTTAATCGCCGGTGGAAACACC.

Note on this clone: The read terminates 3 residues before the CDR3 end, so the remaining end is supplied by the germline J gene. V gene TRBV20-1 combines with J gene TRBJ1-1; D remains unclear. Germline CDR1 reads DFQATT; CDR2 reads SNEGSKA (reference sequence). V shed 3 bases and J shed 5 bases, with 7 bases lying between them. The CDR3 runs to 11 residues. The CDR3 region is CSASVGTEAFF. Partial CDR3 DNA: TGCAGTGCTAGTGTCGGGACTGAA.

This clone was picked up a small number of times. The read falls 3 residues short of the CDR3 end, and the missing part is taken from the germline J gene. This chain connects TRBV30 to TRBJ1-2, with a possible D match to TRBD1 (6 bases). Trimming left V 0 bases short and J 2 bases short, with 13 bases between. The CDR3 extends over 15 amino acids. CDR1 and CDR2 from the germline V gene are GTSNPN and SVGIG (reference sequence). CDR3 in amino acids: CAWSVVAGVNYGYTF. Incomplete CDR3 DNA: TGTGCCTGGAGTGTAGTGGCAGGGGTGAACTATGGC.

A note on this clone: The sequenced fragment ends 3 residues before the CDR3 boundary, so the rest is inferred from the germline J gene. The chain joins TRBV7-2 to TRBJ2-1; 10 bases are shared with TRBD2. The CDR3 runs to 15 residues. CDR1 and CDR2 from the germline V gene are SGHTA and FQGNSA. V shed 3 bases, J shed 7 bases, and the junction held 6 bases outside the gene matches. The covered CDR3 bases are TGTGCCAGCAGCTTCCGCAGCGGGGGGGGGAATGAG. Translation: CASSFRSGGGNE. In full, the CDR3 reads CASSFRSGGGNEQFF.

This clone was picked up many times. The CDR3 end falls 3 residues outside the read, so it is completed with the germline J gene. The chain joins TRBV12-3 or TRBV12-4 to TRBJ2-5, with 8 nucleotides matching TRBD1. CDR3 length: 14 amino acids. V trimming: 6 bases; J trimming: 5 bases; junction bases outside the gene matches: 8. Partial CDR3 DNA: TGTGCCAGCAGCCCGGACAGGGTGGTGGAGACC. This codes for CASSPDRVVET. The full CDR3 protein is CASSPDRVVETQYF.

This clone was seen at least ten times. The CDR3 end falls 3 residues outside the read, so it is completed with the germline J gene. The chain uses TRBV30 and TRBJ2-4; the match to TRBD1 covers 8 bases. V lost 3 bases, J lost 1 base, and 14 bases stayed unmatched. The CDR3 is 18 residues long. Germline values: CDR1 GTSNPN, CDR2 SVGIG (reference sequence). This CDR3 is CAWSPGQGLTRAKNIQYF. Partial CDR3 DNA: TGTGCCTGGAGCCCTGGACAGGGTCTAACTCGGGCCAAAAACATT.

The table lists this clone with many counts. The read is 3 residues too short to cover the CDR3 end, so that end is filled in from the germline J gene. This chain links TRBV19 with TRBJ2-5; 7 nucleotides match TRBD1. This CDR3 has 16 residues. Germline values: CDR1 LNHDA, CDR2 SQIVND (reference sequence). V lost 0 bases to trimming and J lost 3 bases; unmatched junction nucleotides: 7. The sequenced CDR3 bases are TGTGCCAGTAGTATAGAGGGCAGGGGGTGGGAAGAGACC. Its protein product is CASSIEGRGWEET. The CDR3 in its entirety is CASSIEGRGWEETQYF. Variable domain in full (rest from reference TRBV19 and TRBJ2-5): DGGITQSPKYLFRKEGQNVTLSCEQNLNHDAMYWYRQDPGQGLRLIYYSQIVNDFQKGDIAEGYSVSREKKESFPLTVTSAQKNPTAFYLCASSIEGRGWEETQYFGPGTRLLVL.

CDR3 loop: CASSPTGGTYNEQFF. Partial CDR3 DNA: TGTGCCAGCTCACCGACAGGGGGTACCTACAATGAG. V gene TRBV18 combines with J gene TRBJ2-1, with 9 bases that match TRBD1. The read comes to an end 3 residues before the CDR3 does, leaving the germline J gene to fill in the end. Trimming at V came to 3 bases and at J to 2 bases, leaving 2 bases not matched to a gene. The CDR3 spans 15 residues. The V gene's germline CDR1 is KGHSH and CDR2 LQKENI.

The sample holds a few counts of this clone. The CDR3 end falls 3 residues outside the read, so it is completed with the germline J gene. The chain joins TRBV19 to TRBJ2-3; 11 bases line up with TRBD2. The CDR3 is 14 residues long. With V trimmed by 7 bases and J by 1 base, 1 base remained unmatched. Germline assignment: CDR1 LNHDA and CDR2 SQIVND (reference sequence). CDR3 in amino acids: CASKLAGGTDTQYF. The CDR3 bases that were read are TGTGCCAGTAAACTAGCGGGAGGCACAGATACG.